This passage covers 26 T cell receptor beta chains from one sample sequenced in a study of CD8 T cells in Susac syndrome. With random hexamers, 0.5 to 1 ug RNA was reverse transcribed. MiXCR, applied by TCRdb to the immunoSEQ multiplex PCR reads, yields one record per CDR3 protein. The sample shows about 83,000 distinct CDR3 sequences, about 96% of them seen only once. Sequenced sample: CD8+ T cells from PBMCs. Receptors were obtained from a human donor with Susac syndrome.

As for this clonotype: One end of the junction fails to match germline, which may point to a read error. The rearrangement joins TRBV20-1 to TRBJ2-7; possible D gene TRBD2, 5 bases. The CDR3 is 12 residues long. CDR1 and CDR2 from the germline V gene are DFQATT and SNEGSKA (reference sequence). DNA of the CDR3: TGCAGTACTAGGCTCTTAAAATACGAGCAGTACTTC. This gives the protein CSTRLLKYEQYF.

V usage is TRBV5-6 and J usage is TRBJ2-3; D is ambiguous. The CDR3 is made up of 14 amino acids. Trimming removed 0 bases at V and 1 base at J, with 6 bases between. Germline V lookup: CDR1 SGHDT, CDR2 YYEEEE. CDR3 sequence (DNA): TGTGCCAGCAGCTTGGGATATCGCACAGATACGCAGTATTTT. Protein product: CASSLGYRTDTQYF.

The chain combines TRBV28 with TRBJ1-1, with D tentatively TRBD1 (5 bases). V was trimmed by 3 bases and J by 7 bases, leaving 6 bases between them. This CDR3 has 11 residues. The germline V gene encodes CDR1 MDHEN and CDR2 SYDVKM. The CDR3 DNA reads TGTGCCAGCAGTTTCGGGGGTGAAGCTTTCTTT. Translated: CASSFGGEAFF.

The genes are TRBV4-3 and TRBJ2-5, with D possibly TRBD2 on 5 matching bases. The CDR3 sequence is 16 residues long. Germline lookup yields CDR1 LGHNA and CDR2 YSLEER. Trimming stripped 0 bases from V and 5 bases from J, with 16 bases between. This CDR3 reads CASSQEGSPSGETQYF. As DNA, the CDR3 is TGCGCCAGCAGCCAAGAAGGCTCCCCGTCGGGGGAGACCCAGTACTTC.

The rearrangement links TRBV7-9 to TRBJ2-5; 7 bases fit TRBD2. J was trimmed by 2 bases and V by 8 bases; bases with no gene match: 5. CDR1 is SEHNR, CDR2 FQNEAQ, per germline (reference sequence). The CDR3 covers 13 residues. This CDR3 is CASLADLQETQYF. The DNA for the CDR3 is TGTGCCAGCCTAGCGGACCTACAAGAGACCCAGTACTTC.

This chain joins TRBV5-1 and TRBJ2-1; a possible D gene is TRBD1 (6 bases). This CDR3 spans 15 amino acids. CDR1 SGHRS and CDR2 YFSETQ come from the germline V gene. The V end lost 4 bases, the J end lost 0 bases, and 11 bases lay between the germline ends. The CDR3 DNA sequence: TGCGCCAGCAGCGACGCGACAGGCTCCTACAATGAGCAGTTCTTC. Its protein is CASSDATGSYNEQFF.

The CDR3 region has the DNA TGCAGCGTTGAGGATAGACAATACGAGCAGTACTTC. This codes for CSVEDRQYEQYF. The chain recombines TRBV29-1 with TRBJ2-7; D unresolved. Per germline, CDR1 SQVTM and CDR2 ANQGSEA. This CDR3 contains 12 residues. V was shortened by 3 bases and J by 4 bases, with 10 bases between the two germline ends.

The V gene is TRBV24-1, the J gene TRBJ2-3, with unresolved D. With 3 bases removed from V and 7 bases from J, the gap between germline ends came to 16 bases. CDR3 length: 15 amino acids. Germline loops: CDR1 KGHDR, CDR2 SFDVKD. The CDR3 DNA reads TGTGCCACCAGTGATGGTGGGTCCGGGTTACATACGCAGTATTTT. It codes for CATSDGGSGLHTQYF.

The rearrangement links TRBV24-1 to TRBJ2-7; D call uncertain. V was pared by 3 bases and J by 2 bases, with 10 bases between. The CDR3 runs to 14 residues. Germline CDR1 KGHDR, CDR2 SFDVKD. The chain's CDR3 is CATSDGPRPYEQYF. CDR3 coding DNA: TGTGCCACCAGTGATGGGCCCAGGCCCTACGAGCAGTACTTC.

This chain joins TRBV9 and TRBJ2-7; no clear D gene. Trimming stripped 0 bases from V and 2 bases from J, with 9 bases between. Germline CDR1 reads SGDLS; CDR2 reads YYNGEE. This CDR3 comprises 14 residues. The CDR3 DNA sequence: TGTGCCAGCAGCGTAGGCGCCTCGCCCTACGAGCAGTACTTC. It codes for CASSVGASPYEQYF.

Here the CDR3 reads CASSQLGTGGYMNEQFF. In DNA, the CDR3 is TGTGCCAGCAGCCAGCTCGGGACAGGAGGTTATATGAATGAGCAGTTCTTC. The chain has TRBV16 and TRBJ2-1; TRBD1 matches 8 bases. V was clipped by 3 bases and J by 7 bases; unmatched bases: 14. Germline lookup yields CDR1 KGHSY and CDR2 FQNENV. CDR3 length: 17 residues.

The chain is built from TRBV4-2 and TRBJ2-6, with 8 bases that match TRBD2. The V gene end was trimmed by 2 bases and the J gene end by 0 bases; junction bases not matched to a gene: 0. The V gene's germline CDR1 is LGHNA and CDR2 YNFKEQ. The CDR3 runs 16 residues. The CDR3 bases are TGTGCCAGCAGCCAAACTAGCGGCTCTGGGGCCAACGTCCTGACTTTC. The encoded protein is CASSQTSGSGANVLTF.

The chain recombines TRBV7-9 with TRBJ2-1; 8 nucleotides agree with TRBD2. Germline V gene sequence: CDR1 SEHNR, CDR2 FQNEAQ (reference sequence). V lost 5 bases and J lost 8; bases outside the gene matches: 11. This CDR3 region has 15 residues. As DNA, the CDR3 is TGTGCCAGCAGCCCACCCCGACTAGCGTCTGATGAGCAGTTCTTC. Translation: CASSPPRLASDEQFF.

This rearrangement joins TRBV9 to TRBJ1-1; 8 bases align to TRBD1. The CDR3 spans 13 residues. With 3 bases clipped from V and 10 bases from J, the junction kept 8 bases outside the gene matches. In germline, CDR1 is SGDLS, CDR2 YYNGEE. CDR3 sequence: CASSESPGQVAFF. The CDR3 DNA reads TGTGCCAGCAGCGAAAGCCCGGGACAGGTAGCTTTCTTT. The complete variable domain, with remaining parts taken from reference TRBV9 and TRBJ1-1, reads DSGVTQTPKHLITATGQRVTLRCSPRSGDLSVYWYQQSLDQGLQFLIQYYNGEERAKGNILERFSAQQFPDLHSELNLSSLELGDSALYFCASSESPGQVAFFGQGTRLTVV.

The CDR3 DNA sequence: TGTGCCAGCAGCCCTGGACATTTCAGCAATCAGCCCCAGCATTTT. It encodes CASSPGHFSNQPQHF. This chain joins TRBV6-6 and TRBJ1-5, with a tentative D call TRBD1 (5 bases). Trimming took off 6 bases at V and 1 base at J, with 13 bases between the two ends. CDR1 is MNHNY and CDR2 is SVGAGI in the germline V gene (reference sequence). The CDR3 is made up of 15 amino acids.

This chain uses TRBV5-4 with TRBJ2-5, with D possibly being TRBD1 or TRBD2 (6 bases each). Germline loops: CDR1 SGHNT, CDR2 YYREEE (reference sequence). The germline V and J ends were trimmed by 1 base and 1 base, with 11 bases remaining between them. This CDR3 spans 15 amino acids. Written as DNA, the CDR3 is TGTGCCAGCAGCTTGACGCCGGGGGCCCAAGAGACCCAGTACTTC. Translation: CASSLTPGAQETQYF.

The chain combines TRBV30 with TRBJ2-1; D gene ambiguous. The germline gives CDR1 GTSNPN, CDR2 SVGIG (reference sequence). The CDR3 is 12 residues long. Trimming removed 0 bases from V and 5 bases from J, with 5 bases in between. As DNA, the CDR3 is TGTGCCTGGAGTGTAAGCGACAATGAGCAGTTCTTC. Its protein product is CAWSVSDNEQFF. The variable domain in full, completed from reference TRBV30 and TRBJ2-1, reads SQTIHQWPATLVQPVGSPLSLECTVEGTSNPNLYWYRQAAGRGLQLLFYSVGIGQISSEVPQNLSASRPQDRQFILSSKKLLLSDSGFYLCAWSVSDNEQFFGPGTRLTVL.

This chain links TRBV15 with TRBJ1-6; 7 bases map to TRBD1. The germline V gene has CDR1 LNHNV and CDR2 YYDKDF (reference sequence). V shed 5 bases and J 10 bases; nucleotides not matched to a gene: 8. There are 14 residues in the CDR3. The chain's CDR3 is CATSAKQGQSPLHF. The CDR3, as DNA: TGTGCCACCAGCGCAAAACAGGGACAGTCACCCCTCCACTTT.

The chain's CDR3 is CSARSLIGTYEQYF. The DNA for the CDR3 is TGCAGTGCTAGGAGCCTTATTGGGACCTACGAGCAGTACTTC. This sequence joins TRBV20-1 and TRBJ2-7, with D unresolved. V was pared by 3 bases and J by 2 bases, with 14 bases between. Germline V lookup: CDR1 DFQATT, CDR2 SNEGSKA (reference sequence). This CDR3 is 14 amino acids long.

The chain recombines TRBV28 with TRBJ2-3, with 13 bases that match TRBD2. With V trimmed by 5 bases and J by 6 bases, 8 bases remained unmatched. This CDR3 spans 16 amino acids. Germline V CDR1 and CDR2: MDHEN, SYDVKM. In DNA, the CDR3 is TGTGCCAGCAGTACACCGGGACTAGCGGGGATGGATACGCAGTATTTT. Residues: CASSTPGLAGMDTQYF.

The chain carries TRBV20-1 and TRBJ2-1, with 11 bases that match TRBD2. The CDR3 sequence is 14 residues long. Germline V gene sequence: CDR1 DFQATT, CDR2 SNEGSKA (reference sequence). V trimming: 1 base; J trimming: 7 bases; junction bases outside the gene matches: 3. CDR3 loop: CSARGGLADNEQFF. The CDR3 coding sequence is TGCAGTGCTAGAGGGGGACTAGCGGATAATGAGCAGTTCTTC.

The rearrangement links TRBV9 to TRBJ2-1; 10 bases align to TRBD2. The CDR3 is 16 residues long. Germline values: CDR1 SGDLS, CDR2 YYNGEE. Losses at the gene ends were 4 bases for V and 8 bases for J; bases not matched to a gene: 12. The CDR3 nucleotides are TGTGCCAGCAGCCCCTTAAGCGGGAGGGCCGGGGATGAGCAGTTCTTC. Its protein is CASSPLSGRAGDEQFF. Full variable domain (remainder filled in from reference TRBV9 and TRBJ2-1): DSGVTQTPKHLITATGQRVTLRCSPRSGDLSVYWYQQSLDQGLQFLIQYYNGEERAKGNILERFSAQQFPDLHSELNLSSLELGDSALYFCASSPLSGRAGDEQFFGPGTRLTVL.

The chain uses TRBV7-2 and TRBJ1-1; possibly TRBD1 for D (6 bases). V was pared by 6 bases and J by 6 bases, with 17 bases between. There are 14 residues in the CDR3. Germline assignment: CDR1 SGHTA and CDR2 FQGNSA. The CDR3 sequence is CASRLKKGGAEAFF. As DNA, the CDR3 is TGTGCCAGCAGACTAAAGAAGGGGGGGGCTGAAGCTTTCTTT.

This clonotype was observed a single time. The genes are TRBV12-5 and TRBJ1-2; D ambiguous. V lost 6 bases, J lost 8 bases, and 19 bases lay in between. This CDR3 has 14 residues. Per germline, CDR1 LGHNT and CDR2 FRNRAP. The CDR3 reads CASGPRADGRGYTF. The CDR3 region has the DNA TGTGCTAGTGGCCCTCGGGCAGATGGGAGAGGCTACACCTTC.

This chain uses TRBV20-1 with TRBJ2-3; D assignment may be TRBD1 or TRBD2 (5 bases each). The CDR3 runs 18 residues. Germline-derived CDR1 and CDR2 are DFQATT and SNEGSKA (reference sequence). The germline V and J ends were trimmed by 0 bases and 2 bases, with 21 bases remaining between them. The CDR3 reads CSARDLWGEGSNTDTQYF. CDR3 bases: TGCAGTGCTAGAGATCTATGGGGTGAGGGGTCGAACACAGATACGCAGTATTTT.

This chain joins TRBV27 and TRBJ2-1, with D perhaps matching TRBD1 or TRBD2 (5 bases each). The V end lost 3 bases, the J end lost 3 bases, and 9 bases lay between the germline ends. Germline CDR1 is MNHEY and CDR2 is SMNVEV (reference sequence). The CDR3 consists of 14 residues. The CDR3 protein is CASSLGRNYNEQFF. The CDR3 region has the DNA TGTGCCAGCAGTTTGGGACGGAACTACAATGAGCAGTTCTTC.